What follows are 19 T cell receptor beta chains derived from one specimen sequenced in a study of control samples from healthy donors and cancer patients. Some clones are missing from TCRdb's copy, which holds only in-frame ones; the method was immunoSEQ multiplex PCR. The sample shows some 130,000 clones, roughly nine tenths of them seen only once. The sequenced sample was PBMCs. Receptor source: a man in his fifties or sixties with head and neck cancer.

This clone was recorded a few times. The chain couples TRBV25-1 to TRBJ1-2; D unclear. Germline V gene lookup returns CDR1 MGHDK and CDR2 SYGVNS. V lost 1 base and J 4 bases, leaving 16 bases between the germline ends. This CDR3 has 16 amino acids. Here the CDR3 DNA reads TGTGCCAGCAGTGAATTACGAGGGCAAGAAGGCTATGGCTACACCTTC. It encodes CASSELRGQEGYGYTF.

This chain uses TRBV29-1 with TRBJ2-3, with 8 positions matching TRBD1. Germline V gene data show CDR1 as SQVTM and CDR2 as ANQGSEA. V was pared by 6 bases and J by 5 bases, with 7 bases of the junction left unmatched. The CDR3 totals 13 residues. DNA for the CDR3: TGCAGCGTCTCAGGGGGCGGAGGAGATACGCAGTATTTT. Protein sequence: CSVSGGGGDTQYF.

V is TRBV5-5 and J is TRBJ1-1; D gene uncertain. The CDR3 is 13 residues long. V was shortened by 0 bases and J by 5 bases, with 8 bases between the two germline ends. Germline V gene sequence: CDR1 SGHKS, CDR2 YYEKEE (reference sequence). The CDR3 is CASSLERVTEAFF. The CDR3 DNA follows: TGTGCCAGCAGCTTGGAGAGGGTTACTGAAGCTTTCTTT.

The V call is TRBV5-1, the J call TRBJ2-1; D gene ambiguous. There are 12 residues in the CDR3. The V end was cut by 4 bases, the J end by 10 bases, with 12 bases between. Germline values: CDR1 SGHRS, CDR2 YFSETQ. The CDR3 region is CASSVTPYEQFF. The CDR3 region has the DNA TGCGCCAGCAGCGTGACTCCTTACGAGCAGTTCTTC.

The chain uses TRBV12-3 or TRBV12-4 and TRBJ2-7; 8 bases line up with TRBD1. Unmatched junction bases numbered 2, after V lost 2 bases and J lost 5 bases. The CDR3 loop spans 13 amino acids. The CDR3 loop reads CASSLPGGDEQYF. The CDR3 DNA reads TGTGCCAGCAGTTTACCAGGGGGCGACGAGCAGTACTTC.

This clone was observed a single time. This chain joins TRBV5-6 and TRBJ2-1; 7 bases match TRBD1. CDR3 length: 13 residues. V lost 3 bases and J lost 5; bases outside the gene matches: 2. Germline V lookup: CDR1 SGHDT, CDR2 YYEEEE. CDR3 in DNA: TGTGCCAGCAGCTGGGGACAGAACAATGAGCAGTTCTTC. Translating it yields CASSWGQNNEQFF.

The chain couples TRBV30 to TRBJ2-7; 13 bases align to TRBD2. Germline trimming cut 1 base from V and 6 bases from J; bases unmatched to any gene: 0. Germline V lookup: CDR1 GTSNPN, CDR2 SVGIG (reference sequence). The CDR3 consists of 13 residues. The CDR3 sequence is CAWSGLAGGEQYF. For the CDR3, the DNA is TGTGCCTGGAGTGGACTAGCGGGGGGCGAGCAGTACTTC.

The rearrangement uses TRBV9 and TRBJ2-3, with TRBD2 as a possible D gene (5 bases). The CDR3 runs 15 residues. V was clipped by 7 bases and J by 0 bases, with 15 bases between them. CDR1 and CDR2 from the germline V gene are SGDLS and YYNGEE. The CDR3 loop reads CASRTLAGSTDTQYF. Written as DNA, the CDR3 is TGTGCCAGCCGAACTCTAGCCGGCAGCACAGATACGCAGTATTTT.

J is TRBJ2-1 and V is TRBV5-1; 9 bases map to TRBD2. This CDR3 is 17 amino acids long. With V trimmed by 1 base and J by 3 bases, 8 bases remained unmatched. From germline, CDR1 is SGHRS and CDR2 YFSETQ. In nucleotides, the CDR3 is TGCGCCAGCAGCTTGAGGCCTAGCGGGGAGCACTACAATGAGCAGTTCTTC. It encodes CASSLRPSGEHYNEQFF.

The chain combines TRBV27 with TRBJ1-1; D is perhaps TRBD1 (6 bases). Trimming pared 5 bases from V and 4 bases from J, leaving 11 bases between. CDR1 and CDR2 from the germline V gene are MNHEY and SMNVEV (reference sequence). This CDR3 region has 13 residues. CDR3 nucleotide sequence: TGTGCCAGCAGTCTGGACAGAGGCACTGAAGCTTTCTTT. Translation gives CASSLDRGTEAFF.

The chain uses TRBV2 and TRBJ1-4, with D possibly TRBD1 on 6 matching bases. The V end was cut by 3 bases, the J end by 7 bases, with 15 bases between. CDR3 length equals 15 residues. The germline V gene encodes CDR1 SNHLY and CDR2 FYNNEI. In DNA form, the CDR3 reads TGTGCCAGCAGTGATCGGACAGTGGAGGGTGAAAAACTGTTTTTT. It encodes CASSDRTVEGEKLFF.

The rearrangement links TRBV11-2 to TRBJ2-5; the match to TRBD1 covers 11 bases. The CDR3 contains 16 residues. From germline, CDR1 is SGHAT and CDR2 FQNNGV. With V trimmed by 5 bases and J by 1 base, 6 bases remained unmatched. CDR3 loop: CASSPGDRGFQETQYF. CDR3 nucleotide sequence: TGTGCCAGCAGCCCCGGGGACAGGGGGTTCCAAGAGACCCAGTACTTC.

The CDR3 spells CASSPTGGAGLFF. CDR3 DNA sequence: TGTGCCAGCAGTCCCACAGGGGGCGCGGGGCTGTTCTTC. The rearrangement joins TRBV11-1 to TRBJ2-1; TRBD1 agrees at 9 bases. Germline CDR1 and CDR2: SGHAT and FQDESV (reference sequence). The CDR3 totals 13 residues. The trim removed 6 bases at V and 15 bases at J, leaving 12 bases unmatched.

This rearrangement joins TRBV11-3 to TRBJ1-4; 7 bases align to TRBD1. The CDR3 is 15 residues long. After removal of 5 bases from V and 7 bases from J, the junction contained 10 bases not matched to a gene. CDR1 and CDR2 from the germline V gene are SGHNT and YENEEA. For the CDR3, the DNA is TGTGCCAGCAGCCTTCTGGGCAGGGGGGTTGAAAAACTGTTTTTT. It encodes CASSLLGRGVEKLFF. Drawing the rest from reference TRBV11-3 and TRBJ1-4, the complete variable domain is EAGVVQSPRYKIIEKKQPVAFWCNPISGHNTLYWYLQNLGQGPELLIRYENEEAVDDSQLPKDRFSAERLKGVDSTLKIQPAELGDSAVYLCASSLLGRGVEKLFFGSGTQLSVL.

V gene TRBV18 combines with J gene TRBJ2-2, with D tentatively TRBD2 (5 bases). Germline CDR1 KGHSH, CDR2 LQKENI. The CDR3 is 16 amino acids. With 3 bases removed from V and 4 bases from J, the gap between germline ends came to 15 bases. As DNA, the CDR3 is TGTGCCAGCTCACCCAGGTCGGACTCCGCCACCGGGGAGCTGTTTTTT. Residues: CASSPRSDSATGELFF.

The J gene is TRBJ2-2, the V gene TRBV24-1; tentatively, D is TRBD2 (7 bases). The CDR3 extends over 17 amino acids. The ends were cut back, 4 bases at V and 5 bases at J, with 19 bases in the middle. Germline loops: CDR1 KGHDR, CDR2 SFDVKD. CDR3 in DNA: TGTGCCACCAGTGACCTCCCGGGGGGCGCAGTAACCGGGGAGCTGTTTTTT. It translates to CATSDLPGGAVTGELFF.

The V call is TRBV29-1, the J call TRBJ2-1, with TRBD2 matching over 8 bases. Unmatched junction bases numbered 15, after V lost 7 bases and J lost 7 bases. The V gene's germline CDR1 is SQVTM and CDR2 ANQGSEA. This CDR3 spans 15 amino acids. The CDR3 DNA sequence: TGCAGCGCCCGGGAGGGCGGGGGTTCCGGGAATGAGCAGTTCTTC. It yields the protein CSAREGGGSGNEQFF.

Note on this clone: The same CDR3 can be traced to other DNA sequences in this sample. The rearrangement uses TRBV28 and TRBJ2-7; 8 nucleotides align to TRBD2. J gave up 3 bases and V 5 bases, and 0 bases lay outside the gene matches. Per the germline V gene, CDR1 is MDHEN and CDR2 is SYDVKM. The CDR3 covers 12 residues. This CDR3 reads CASSLAGYEQYF. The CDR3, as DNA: TGTGCCAGCAGTCTAGCGGGCTACGAGCAGTACTTC. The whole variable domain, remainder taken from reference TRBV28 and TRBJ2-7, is DVKVTQSSRYLVKRTGEKVFLECVQDMDHENMFWYRQDPGLGLRLIYFSYDVKMKEKGDIPEGYSVSREKKERFSLILESASTNQTSMYLCASSLAGYEQYFGPGTRLTVT.

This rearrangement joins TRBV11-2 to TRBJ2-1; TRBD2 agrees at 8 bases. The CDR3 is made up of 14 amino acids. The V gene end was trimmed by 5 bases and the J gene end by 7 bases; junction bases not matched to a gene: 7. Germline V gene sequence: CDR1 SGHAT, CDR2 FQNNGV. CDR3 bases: TGTGCCAGCAGCCATACGGGGGGGCGTAATGAGCAGTTCTTC. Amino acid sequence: CASSHTGGRNEQFF.